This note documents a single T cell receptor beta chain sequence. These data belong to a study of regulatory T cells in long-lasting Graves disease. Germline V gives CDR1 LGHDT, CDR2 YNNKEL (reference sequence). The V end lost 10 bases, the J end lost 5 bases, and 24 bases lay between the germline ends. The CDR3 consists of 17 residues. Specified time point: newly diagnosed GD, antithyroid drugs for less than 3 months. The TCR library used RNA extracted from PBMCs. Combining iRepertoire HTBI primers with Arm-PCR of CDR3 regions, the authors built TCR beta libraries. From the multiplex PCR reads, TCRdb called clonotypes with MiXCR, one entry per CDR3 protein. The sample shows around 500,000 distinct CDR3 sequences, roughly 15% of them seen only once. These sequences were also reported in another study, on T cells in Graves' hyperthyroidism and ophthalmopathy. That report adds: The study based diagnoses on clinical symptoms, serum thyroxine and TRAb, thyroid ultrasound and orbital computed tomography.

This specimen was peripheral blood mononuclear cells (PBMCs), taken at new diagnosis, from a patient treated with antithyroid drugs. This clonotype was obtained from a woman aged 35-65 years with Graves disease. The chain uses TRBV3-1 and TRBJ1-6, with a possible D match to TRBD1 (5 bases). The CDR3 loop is CATSGTGAGPNNSPLHF. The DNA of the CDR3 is TGTGCCACCTCCGGGACGGGAGCGGGACCCAATAATTCACCCCTCCACTTT. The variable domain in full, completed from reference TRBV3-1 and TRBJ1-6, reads DTAVSQTPKYLVTQMGNDKSIKCEQNLGHDTMYWYKQDSKKFLKIMFSYNNKELIINETVPNRFSPKSPDKAHLNLHINSLELGDSAVYFCATSGTGAGPNNSPLHFGNGTRLTVT.